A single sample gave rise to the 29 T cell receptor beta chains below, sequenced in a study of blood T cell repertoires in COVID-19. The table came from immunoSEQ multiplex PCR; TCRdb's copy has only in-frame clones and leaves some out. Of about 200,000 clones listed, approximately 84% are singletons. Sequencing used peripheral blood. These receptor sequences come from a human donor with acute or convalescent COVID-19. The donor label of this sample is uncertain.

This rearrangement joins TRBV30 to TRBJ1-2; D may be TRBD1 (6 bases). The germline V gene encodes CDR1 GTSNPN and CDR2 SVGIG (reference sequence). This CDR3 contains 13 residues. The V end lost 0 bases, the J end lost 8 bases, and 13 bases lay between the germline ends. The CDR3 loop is CAWSVRTAEGYTF. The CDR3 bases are TGTGCCTGGAGTGTACGGACAGCGGAGGGCTACACCTTC.

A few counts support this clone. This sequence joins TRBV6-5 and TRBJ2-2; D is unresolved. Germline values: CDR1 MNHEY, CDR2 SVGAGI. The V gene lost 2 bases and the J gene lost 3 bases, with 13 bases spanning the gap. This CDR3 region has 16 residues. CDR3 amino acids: CASSYARSTYTGELFF. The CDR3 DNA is TGTGCCAGCAGTTACGCCCGGAGCACCTACACCGGGGAGCTGTTTTTT.

This CDR3 is CAWSFGGSRTEAFF. The CDR3 DNA reads TGTGCCTGGAGTTTCGGGGGTAGCCGCACTGAAGCTTTCTTT. V gene TRBV30 combines with J gene TRBJ1-1, with D perhaps matching TRBD1 (5 bases). Trimming took 2 bases from V and 4 from J, leaving 14 bases between them. Germline loops: CDR1 GTSNPN, CDR2 SVGIG (reference sequence). The CDR3 consists of 14 residues. The complete variable domain, with remaining parts taken from reference TRBV30 and TRBJ1-1, reads SQTIHQWPATLVQPVGSPLSLECTVEGTSNPNLYWYRQAAGRGLQLLFYSVGIGQISSEVPQNLSASRPQDRQFILSSKKLLLSDSGFYLCAWSFGGSRTEAFFGQGTRLTVV.

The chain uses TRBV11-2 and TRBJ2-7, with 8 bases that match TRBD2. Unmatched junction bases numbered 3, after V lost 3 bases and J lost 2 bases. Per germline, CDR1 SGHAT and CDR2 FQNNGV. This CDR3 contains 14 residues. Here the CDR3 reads CASSLTAGAYEQYF. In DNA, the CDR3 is TGTGCCAGCAGCTTGACAGCGGGGGCCTACGAGCAGTACTTC.

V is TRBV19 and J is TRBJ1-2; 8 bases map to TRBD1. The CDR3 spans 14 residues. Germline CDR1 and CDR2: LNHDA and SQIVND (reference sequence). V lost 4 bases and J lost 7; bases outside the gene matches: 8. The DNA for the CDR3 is TGTGCCAGTAGTACTCCGGACAGGGCTGGTGGCTACACCTTC. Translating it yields CASSTPDRAGGYTF.

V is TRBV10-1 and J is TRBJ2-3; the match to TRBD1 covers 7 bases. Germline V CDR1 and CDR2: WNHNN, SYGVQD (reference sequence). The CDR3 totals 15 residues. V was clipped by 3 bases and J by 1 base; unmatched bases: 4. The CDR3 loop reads CASSERQGGTDTQYF. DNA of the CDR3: TGCGCCAGCAGTGAACGTCAGGGGGGCACAGATACGCAGTATTTT.

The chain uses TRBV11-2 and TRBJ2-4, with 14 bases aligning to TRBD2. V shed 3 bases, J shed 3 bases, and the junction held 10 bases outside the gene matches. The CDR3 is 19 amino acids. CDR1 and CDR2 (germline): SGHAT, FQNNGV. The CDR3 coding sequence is TGTGCCAGCAGCTTCTTGACTAGCGGGAGGGGAAACGGCAAAAACATTCAGTACTTC. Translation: CASSFLTSGRGNGKNIQYF.

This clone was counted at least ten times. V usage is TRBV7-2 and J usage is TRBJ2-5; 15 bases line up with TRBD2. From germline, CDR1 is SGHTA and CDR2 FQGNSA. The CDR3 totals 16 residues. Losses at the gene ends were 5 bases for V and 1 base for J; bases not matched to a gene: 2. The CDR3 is CASSQGLAGGQETQYF. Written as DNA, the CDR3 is TGTGCCAGCAGCCAGGGACTAGCGGGAGGCCAAGAGACCCAGTACTTC.

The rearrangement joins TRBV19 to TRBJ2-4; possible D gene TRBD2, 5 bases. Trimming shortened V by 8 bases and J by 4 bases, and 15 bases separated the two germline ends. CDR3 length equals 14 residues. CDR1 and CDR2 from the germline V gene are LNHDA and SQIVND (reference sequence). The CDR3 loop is CASSTRDGKNIQYF. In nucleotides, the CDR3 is TGTGCCAGTTCTACACGGGATGGTAAAAACATTCAGTACTTC.

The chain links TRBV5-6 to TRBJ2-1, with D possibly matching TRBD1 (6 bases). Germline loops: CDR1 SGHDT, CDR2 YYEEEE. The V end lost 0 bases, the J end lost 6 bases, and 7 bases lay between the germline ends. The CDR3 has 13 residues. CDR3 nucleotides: TGTGCCAGCAGCTTGGTCAGGGGCAATGAGCAGTTCTTC. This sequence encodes CASSLVRGNEQFF.

This chain's CDR3 is CASSSRGQGALETQYF. CDR3 bases: TGCGCCAGCAGCTCTCGGGGACAGGGGGCTTTGGAGACCCAGTACTTC. The genes are TRBV5-1 and TRBJ2-5, with TRBD1 identical over 12 bases. The V segment lost 3 bases and the J segment 5 bases; nucleotides outside the gene matches: 8. Germline CDR1 reads SGHRS; CDR2 reads YFSETQ. The CDR3 has 16 residues.

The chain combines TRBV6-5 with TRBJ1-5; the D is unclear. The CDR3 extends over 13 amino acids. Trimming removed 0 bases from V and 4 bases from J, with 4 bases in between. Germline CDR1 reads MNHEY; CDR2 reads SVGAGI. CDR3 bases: TGTGCCAGCAGTTACTCGTATAATCAGCCCCAGCATTTT. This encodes CASSYSYNQPQHF.

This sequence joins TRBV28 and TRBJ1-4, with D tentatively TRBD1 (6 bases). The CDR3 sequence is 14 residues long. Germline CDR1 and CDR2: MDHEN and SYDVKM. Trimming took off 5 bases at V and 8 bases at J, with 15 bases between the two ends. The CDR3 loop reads CASSLVQGYEKLFF. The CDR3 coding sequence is TGTGCCAGCAGTCTCGTACAGGGATACGAAAAACTGTTTTTT.

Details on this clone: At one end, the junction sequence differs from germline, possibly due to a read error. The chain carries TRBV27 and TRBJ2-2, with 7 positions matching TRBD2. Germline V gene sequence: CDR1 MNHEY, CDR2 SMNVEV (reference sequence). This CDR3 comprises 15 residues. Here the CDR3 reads CASRWEGVGTGKLFF. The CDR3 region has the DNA TGTGCCAGCAGGTGGGAGGGAGTAGGGACCGGGAAGCTGTTTTTT.

In nucleotides, the CDR3 is TGTGCCACCAGTGATTCGGGGATCCCCTACGAGCAGTACTTC. Its translation: CATSDSGIPYEQYF. This chain joins TRBV24-1 and TRBJ2-7; TRBD2 is a possible D gene (5 bases). The germline V and J ends were trimmed by 2 bases and 2 bases, with 9 bases remaining between them. Germline V gene data show CDR1 as KGHDR and CDR2 as SFDVKD. This CDR3 has 14 residues.

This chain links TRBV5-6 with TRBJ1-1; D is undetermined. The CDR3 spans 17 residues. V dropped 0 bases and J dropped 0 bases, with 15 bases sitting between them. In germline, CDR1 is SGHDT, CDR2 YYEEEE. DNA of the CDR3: TGTGCCAGCAGCTTGGTGTCAGGAATTAACTTGAACACTGAAGCTTTCTTT. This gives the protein CASSLVSGINLNTEAFF.

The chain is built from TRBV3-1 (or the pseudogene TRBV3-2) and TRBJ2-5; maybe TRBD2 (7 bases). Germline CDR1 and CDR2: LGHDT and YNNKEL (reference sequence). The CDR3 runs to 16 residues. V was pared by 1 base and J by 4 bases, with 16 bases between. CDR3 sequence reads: CASSQAGRGAGETQYF. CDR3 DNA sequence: TGTGCCAGCAGCCAAGCGGGCCGGGGGGCTGGAGAGACCCAGTACTTC.

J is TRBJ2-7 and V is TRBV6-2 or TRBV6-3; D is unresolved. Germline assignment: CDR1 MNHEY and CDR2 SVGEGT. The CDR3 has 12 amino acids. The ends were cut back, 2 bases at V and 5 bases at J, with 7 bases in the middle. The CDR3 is CASSYPPDEQYF. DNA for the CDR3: TGTGCCAGCAGTTACCCTCCCGACGAGCAGTACTTC.

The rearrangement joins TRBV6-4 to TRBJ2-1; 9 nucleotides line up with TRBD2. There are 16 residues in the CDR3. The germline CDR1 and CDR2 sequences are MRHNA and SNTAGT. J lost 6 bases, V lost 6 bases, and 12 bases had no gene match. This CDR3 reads CASSPELAGYFNEQFF. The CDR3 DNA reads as TGTGCCAGCAGCCCCGAGCTAGCGGGATACTTCAATGAGCAGTTCTTC.

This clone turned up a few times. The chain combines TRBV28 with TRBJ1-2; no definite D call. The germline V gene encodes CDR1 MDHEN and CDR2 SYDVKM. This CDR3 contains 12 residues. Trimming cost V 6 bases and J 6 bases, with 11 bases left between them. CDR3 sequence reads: CASSRGRDGYTF. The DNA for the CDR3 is TGTGCCAGCAGCAGAGGCAGAGATGGCTACACCTTC.

CDR3 in DNA: TGTGCCAGCAGCATAGGACAGGGCAACACCGGGGAGCTGTTTTTT. Amino acids: CASSIGQGNTGELFF. J is TRBJ2-2 and V is TRBV4-2; TRBD1 matches 8 bases. The junction had 4 bases not matched to a gene; V was cut back by 5 bases and J by 2 bases. Germline lookup yields CDR1 LGHNA and CDR2 YNFKEQ. This CDR3 has 15 residues.

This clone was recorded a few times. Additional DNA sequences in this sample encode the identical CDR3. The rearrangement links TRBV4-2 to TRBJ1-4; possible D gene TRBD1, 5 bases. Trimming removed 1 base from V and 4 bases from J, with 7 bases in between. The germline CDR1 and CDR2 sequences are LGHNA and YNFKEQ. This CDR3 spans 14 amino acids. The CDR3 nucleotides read TGTGCCAGCAGCCAAGGACAGATTAATGAAAAACTGTTTTTT. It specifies CASSQGQINEKLFF.

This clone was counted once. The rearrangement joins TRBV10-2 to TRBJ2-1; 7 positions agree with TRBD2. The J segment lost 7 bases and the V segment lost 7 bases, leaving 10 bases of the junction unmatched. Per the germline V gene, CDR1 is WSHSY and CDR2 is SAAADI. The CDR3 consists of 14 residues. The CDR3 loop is CASTRVAGPNEQFF. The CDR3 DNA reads TGCGCCAGCACGCGGGTAGCGGGCCCGAATGAGCAGTTCTTC.

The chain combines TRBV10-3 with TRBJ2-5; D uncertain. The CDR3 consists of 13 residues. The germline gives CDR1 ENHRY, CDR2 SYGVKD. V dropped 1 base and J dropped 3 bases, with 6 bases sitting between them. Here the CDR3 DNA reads TGTGCCATCAGTGAGTTGGCAGAAGAGACCCAGTACTTC. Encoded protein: CAISELAEETQYF.

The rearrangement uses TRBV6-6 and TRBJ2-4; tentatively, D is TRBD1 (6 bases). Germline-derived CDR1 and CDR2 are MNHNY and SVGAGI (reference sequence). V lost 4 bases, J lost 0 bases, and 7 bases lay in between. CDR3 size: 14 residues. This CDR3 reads CASSWGLAKNIQYF. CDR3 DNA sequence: TGTGCCAGCAGTTGGGGGCTAGCCAAAAACATTCAGTACTTC.

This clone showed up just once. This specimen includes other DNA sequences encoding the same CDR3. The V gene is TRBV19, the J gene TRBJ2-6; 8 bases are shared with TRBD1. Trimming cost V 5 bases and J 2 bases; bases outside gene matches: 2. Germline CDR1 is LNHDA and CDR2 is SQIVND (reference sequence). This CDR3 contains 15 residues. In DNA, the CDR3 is TGTGCCAGTAGTCTACAGGGGGCTGGGGCCAACGTCCTGACTTTC. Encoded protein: CASSLQGAGANVLTF.

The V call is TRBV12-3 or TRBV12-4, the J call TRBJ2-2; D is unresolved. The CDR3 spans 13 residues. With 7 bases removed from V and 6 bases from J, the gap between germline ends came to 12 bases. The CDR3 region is CASTRLEAGELFF. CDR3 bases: TGTGCCAGCACCCGCCTAGAGGCCGGGGAGCTGTTTTTT.

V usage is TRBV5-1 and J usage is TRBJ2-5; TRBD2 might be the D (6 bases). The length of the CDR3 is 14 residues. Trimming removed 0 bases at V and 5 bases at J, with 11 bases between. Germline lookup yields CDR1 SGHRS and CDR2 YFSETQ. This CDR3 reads CASSLAAGRETQYF. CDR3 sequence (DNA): TGCGCCAGCAGCTTGGCGGCGGGAAGGGAGACCCAGTACTTC.

CDR3 sequence reads: CASSFGGTGGDEQYF. In nucleotides, the CDR3 is TGTGCCAGCAGTTTCGGCGGGACAGGGGGCGACGAGCAGTACTTC. This chain links TRBV28 with TRBJ2-7, with 12 bases aligning to TRBD1. This CDR3 region has 15 residues. After removal of 3 bases from V and 5 bases from J, the junction contained 5 bases not matched to a gene. Germline values: CDR1 MDHEN, CDR2 SYDVKM.